These 2 T cell receptor beta chains were all obtained from the same sample, sequenced in a study of blood T cell repertoires in COVID-19. The protocol was immunoSEQ multiplex PCR, while the TCRdb copy is restricted to in-frame clones and leaves out a portion. The sample carries 120,000 to 150,000 clones, around 89% recorded once. Sequenced sample: peripheral blood. These receptors came from a human donor with COVID-19, enrolled during active disease. The donor label of this sample is uncertain.

This chain links TRBV30 with TRBJ1-6; perhaps TRBD1 as D (5 bases). This CDR3 has 12 amino acids. CDR1 is GTSNPN and CDR2 is SVGIG in the germline V gene (reference sequence). V shed 4 bases and J shed 10 bases, with 11 bases lying between them. The CDR3 bases are TGTGCCTGGAACGGGGGGAGCTCACCCCTCCACTTT. Encoded protein: CAWNGGSSPLHF. The variable domain in full, with the rest retrieved from reference TRBV30 and TRBJ1-6, is SQTIHQWPATLVQPVGSPLSLECTVEGTSNPNLYWYRQAAGRGLQLLFYSVGIGQISSEVPQNLSASRPQDRQFILSSKKLLLSDSGFYLCAWNGGSSPLHFGNGTRLTVT.

V is TRBV5-6 and J is TRBJ1-2; 9 bases align to TRBD1. The CDR3 totals 16 residues. From germline, CDR1 is SGHDT and CDR2 YYEEEE. The ends lost 4 bases at V and 0 bases at J; junction bases unmatched: 7. The CDR3, as DNA: TGTGCCAGCAGCCCCGGGACAGGGCTAACTAACTATGGCTACACCTTC. As protein: CASSPGTGLTNYGYTF.